This TCR beta chain was retrieved from a study of blood T cell repertoires in COVID-19. Turning to the study itself: The study drew acute and convalescent COVID-19 samples from the United States, Italy and Spain.

The repertoire was sequenced with immunoSEQ multiplex PCR; TCRdb's copy has only in-frame clones and lacks some. This sample has approximately 70,000 clones; about 80% occur once, and the top ten carry roughly 4.7%. J gave up 3 bases and V 4 bases, and 18 bases lay outside the gene matches. Germline V gene data show CDR1 as SGHRS and CDR2 as YFSETQ. The CDR3 is made up of 21 amino acids. This clone was detected once. The sequencing input was peripheral blood. This clonotype originated in a woman in her sixties with acute or convalescent COVID-19. The chain couples TRBV5-1 to TRBJ2-1; TRBD2 aligns across 14 bases. As DNA, the CDR3 is TGCGCCAGCAGCCCCGCGGGGACTAGCGGGGGACCTTATCTAGACTACAATGAGCAGTTCTTC. Residues: CASSPAGTSGGPYLDYNEQFF.